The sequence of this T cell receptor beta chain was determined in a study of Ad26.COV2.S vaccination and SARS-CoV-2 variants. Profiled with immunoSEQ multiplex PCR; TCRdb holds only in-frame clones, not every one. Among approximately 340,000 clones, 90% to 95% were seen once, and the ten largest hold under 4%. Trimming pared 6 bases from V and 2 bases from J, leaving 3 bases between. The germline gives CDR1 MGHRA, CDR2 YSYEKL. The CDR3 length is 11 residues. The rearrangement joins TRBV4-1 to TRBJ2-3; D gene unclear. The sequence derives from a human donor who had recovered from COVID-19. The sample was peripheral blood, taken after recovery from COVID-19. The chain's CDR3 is CASRNTDTQYF. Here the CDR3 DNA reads TGCGCCAGCAGAAACACAGATACGCAGTATTTT.